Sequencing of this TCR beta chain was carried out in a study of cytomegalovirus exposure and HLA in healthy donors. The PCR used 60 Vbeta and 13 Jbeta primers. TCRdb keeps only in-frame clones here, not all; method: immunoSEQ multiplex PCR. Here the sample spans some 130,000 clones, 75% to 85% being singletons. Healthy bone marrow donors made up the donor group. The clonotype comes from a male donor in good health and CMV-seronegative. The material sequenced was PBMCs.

The CDR3 nucleotides read TGTGCCAGCAGTGAAGCGCTTCAAGGGGTGGGGACCCAGTACTTC. This translates into CASSEALQGVGTQYF. The chain employs TRBV2 and TRBJ2-5; D perhaps matches TRBD1 (5 bases). V lost 0 bases to trimming and J lost 7 bases, with 15 bases between them. The CDR3 contains 15 residues. Germline assignment: CDR1 SNHLY and CDR2 FYNNEI.